This T cell receptor (beta chain) came from a study of cytomegalovirus exposure and HLA in healthy donors. Study-wide findings and caveats: In a later analysis, TCR beta V- and J-gene trimming showed a link to a missense DCLRE1C variant. Later, an analysis found that common viral pathogens appeared to be linked with several of the most significant clusters. Earlier analysis looked at TCR beta V segments, and most were productive about 90% or about 30% of the time. As was reported, the HLA-A and HLA-B alleles of most subjects were accurately predicted from TCR beta sequences.

Use of 60 Vbeta and 13 Jbeta primers characterized the PCR. The protocol was immunoSEQ multiplex PCR, while the TCRdb copy is restricted to in-frame clones and leaves out a portion. The sample has around 130,000 clones; over 70% are singletons. The germline CDR1 and CDR2 sequences are GTSNPN and SVGIG (reference sequence). The CDR3 runs to 12 residues. The V and J ends lost 4 bases and 7 bases, in that order; junction bases with no gene match: 4. In the case of this clone: Its matching antigen is unknown.

This sequence was found in a middle-aged woman in good health and CMV-seropositive. The V and J genes are TRBV30 and TRBJ1-2, with 9 nucleotides matching TRBD1. The source material was PBMCs. CDR3 loop: CAWKGTGTGYTF. The DNA of the CDR3 is TGTGCCTGGAAGGGGACAGGGACTGGCTACACCTTC.